This TCR beta chain is drawn from a study of shared clonotypes between healthy human individuals (dated by TCRdb to about 2020). Notes on the research overall: The cohort comprised a couple of women and a few men aged 18 to 49 years. For each donor, CD4 naive and CD4 memory were each run on three plates, CD8 naive on two plates, and CD8 memory on one plate. The study deeply sequenced blood TCR repertoires of five healthy adults to estimate repertoire size and the extent of clonotype sharing between individuals. Different laboratories and diverse techniques were used to prepare libraries and sequence TCR repertoires, to increase sequencing depth and limit assay-specific biases. Per donor, leukapheresis produced somewhere between about 0.94 and 9 billion PBMCs. Summary of the overall study and its limitations: Across four donors, around 5% of naive CD4, roughly 3.8% of naive CD8, about 2% of memory CD4, and about 0.44% of memory CD8 clonotypes were shared. Because the study included only a small number of donors, the genetic and exposure-history diversity represented was limited. Even with the large sequencing depth, rarefaction of the sorted-subset datasets indicated that sequencing was incomplete. Sampling was restricted to blood, and TCR repertoires in tissue are likely to differ from TCR repertoires in blood. Naive subsets generally had larger estimated clonotype richness than memory subsets. Pairwise subsampling led to the expectation that sequencing depth would affect the degree of clonotype sharing among donors. Clonotypes shared by all four sorted-subset donors showed higher generation probabilities than non-shared clonotypes.

The donors were healthy, HIV-negative adults with no recently reported acute infections or vaccinations. Every donor was a Caucasian adult residing in Nashville, Tennessee, USA. CD4+ T cells were enriched by magnetic negative selection; naive cells were then positively selected on CD45RA, and the negative fraction formed the memory subset. After blood collection by leukapheresis, PBMCs were isolated using Ficoll-Histopaque density gradient centrifugation and then cryopreserved in the vapor phase of liquid nitrogen. Purity and quantity of every magnetically sorted T cell population were checked by analytical flow cytometry. From each sorted fraction, genomic DNA was isolated and quantified by UV absorbance on a Nanodrop 2000c. Using the deep immunoSEQ assay, multiplex PCR amplified TCR CDR3 regions from genomic DNA. Extracted genomic DNA from each cell subset was spread evenly across all wells of several immunoSEQ 96-well plates, with each plate serving as a replicate. For sorted subsets, 200 to 250 ng of genomic DNA, equivalent to around 30,000 T cell genomes, went into each replicate PCR. The purified libraries were quantified using a Qubit 3.0 fluorometer, sized with a Bioanalyzer 2100, and then quantified again using the KAPA Library Quantification kit. Every immunoSEQ 96-well plate was sequenced on a separate single-read 150-cycle Illumina NextSeq 550 flow cell. The authors processed their data as follows. Because only junctional sequences without quality scores were contained in the immunoSEQ output, filtering matching that applied to full-length reads could not be performed. Sequences were annotated with PyIR, a Python wrapper for IgBLAST v1.9, using IMGT germline references to assign V/J genes and CDR3. Any read was removed if the V/J assignment was weak (E-value above 1e-6), the CDR3 was missing, or the read contained stop codons, out-of-frame junctions, or ambiguous translated residues. V3J clonotypes were defined by identical inferred V gene, J gene, and CDR3 amino acid sequence. The percentage overlap between two repertoires was calculated by dividing the number of shared unique clonotypes by the size of the smaller repertoire. Three approaches were used to assess repertoire richness: RTK rarefaction, the Chao1 estimator, and Recon v2.1 estimates of unobserved clonotypes. OLGA was used to compute generation probabilities for all TCRbeta clonotypes that the gDNA method yielded from a handful of donors. TCRdb carries this immuneACCESS record with in-frame sequences only. Its versions omit some clonotypes, under half of them owing to an unresolved V gene in the studies checked, with the rest unexplained. V and J calls and clone size are given by that table; D and trimming were obtained from the DNA. This sample lists under 1,100,000 clones; 78% were detected once. The top ten clones comprise 0.55% to 0.7% of the sample.

In regard to this clone: This clone's antigen is unknown. Qualities for individual bases were not recorded, and no much larger clone is one base off.

The germline V gene specifies SGHTS as CDR1 and YDEGEE as CDR2. V and J lose 0 bases and 14 bases, and a span of 10 bases separates them. Counted from cysteine to phenylalanine, this CDR3 has 11 amino acids. Only the CDR3 DNA stays, 33 bases, in frame from base 1. Recombination joined TRBV5-8 with TRBJ2-3; the D call is possibly TRBD1 or TRBD2, each sharing 5 bases. Sequenced input: memory CD4+ T cells from PBMCs. Per the publication, the cell subset or site label means: CD45RA-negative fraction. The clonotype comes from a man in his late teens or twenties in good health. Some clones in this sample may be carry-over from other donors' samples. At the DNA level, the sequence is TGTGCCAGCAGCTTGGGCGCCGGGGCGTATTTT. Its coded protein is CASSLGAGAYF.